The rows below give T cell receptor beta chains drawn from one sample of a study of cytomegalovirus exposure and HLA in healthy donors. Here immunoSEQ multiplex PCR was the method, and the copy in TCRdb shows in-frame clones only, minus some. The sample comprises some 67,000 clones, around four fifths of which are singletons, and about 8.8% rests with the top ten. Input material: PBMCs. The receptors stem from a man aged 40-49 years in good health and CMV-seronegative. Each CDR3 is given with its conserved first and last residue.

>TRBV5-1
CASSPPGQSYEQYF
>TRBV18
CASSPTAGRGRTDTQYF
>TRBV6-6
CAHGSGNTIYF
>TRBV5-1
CASSSQDRASYEQYF
>TRBV28
CASRGQGVATNEKLFF
>TRBV10-1
CASSDGGPQAGQHF
>TRBV19
CASRGLTGPGYSNQPQHF
>TRBV7-2
CASSLVSGQWNTEAFF
>TRBV10-1
CASSAGGGGGYNEQFF
>TRBV6-5
CASSPYLNTEAFF
>TRBV10-3
CAISEDRYQPQHF
>TRBV11-3
CASSYGTSGGYEQYF
>TRBV6-5
CASSYGGEGSQYF
>TRBV2
CASSRTSDGDEQFF
>TRBV5-4
CASSPSGYYEQYF
>TRBV6-5
CASSPGGWSNQPQHF
>TRBV28
CASGSSMSYEQYF
>TRBV5-1
CASSPDRGDLGEQYF
>TRBV6-1
CASSFSRGLGTEAFF
>TRBV27
CASRDRSTYEQYF
>TRBV2
CASSEALGLASENEQFF
>TRBV5-4
CASSPSRDRGSSGNTIYF
>TRBV11-2
CASSLGIPRDTDTQYF
>TRBV4-1
CASSPEWETNSPLHF
>TRBV18
CASSRDSKDSPLHF
>TRBV2
CASSEGGSKIQQYF
>TRBV5-1
CASSSSTGNGYTF
>TRBV23-1
CASSQGGRRGAVSYEQYF
>TRBV18
CASSFDRGNTEAFF